This is a list of T cell receptor beta chains from one sample in a study of response to subunit inactivated influenza vaccine. TCRdb reanalysed the RT-PCR reads using MiXCR and keeps one entry per CDR3 protein. Of 700,000 to 800,000 distinct CDR3 sequences listed, approximately 17% were seen once; the top ten hold roughly a tenth. Specimen: PBMCs from blood, collected less than 6 days after vaccination. All receptors derive from a man aged 50 or older who received an inactivated influenza vaccine. Each CDR3 is given with its conserved first and last residue. D genes are given only for firm matches. The size field is filled for only some rows; it gives once, few, many or a size class.

size | D | J | V | CDR3 | DNA
- | TRBD1 | TRBJ1-1 | TRBV19 | CASEPDRAMNTEAFF | TGTGCCAGTGAACCGGACAGGGCCATGAACACTGAAGCTTTCTTT
- | - | TRBJ2-7 | TRBV20-1 | CSAKRRYEQYF | TGCAGTGCTAAGAGACGGTACGAGCAGTACTTC
few | TRBD2 | TRBJ2-3 | TRBV4-2 | CASSQDGGAGYSGGTDTQYF | TGTGCCAGCAGCCAAGACGGGGGGGCCGGGTATAGCGGCGGCACAGATACGCAGTATTTT
- | - | TRBJ1-6 | TRBV20-1 | CSARDRNNSPLHF | TGCAGTGCTAGGGACAGAAATAATTCACCCCTCCACTTT
- | - | TRBJ2-2 | TRBV6-2/TRBV6-3 | CASSVRRQWTGELFF | TGTGCCAGCAGTGTCCGCCGACAGTGGACCGGGGAGCTGTTTTTT
- | TRBD1 | TRBJ2-7 | TRBV5-6 | CASSLAWGSGQGSTYEQYF | TGTGCCAGCAGCTTGGCTTGGGGTTCGGGACAGGGCTCAACCTACGAGCAGTACTTC
few | - | TRBJ1-1 | TRBV9 | CASSVDGGGTGDTEAFF | TGTGCCAGCAGCGTAGACGGAGGGGGGACCGGGGACACTGAAGCTTTCTTT
once | TRBD2 | TRBJ2-5 | TRBV4-1 | CASSQGGGPETQYF | TGCGCCAGCAGCCAAGGGGGAGGGCCGGAGACCCAGTACTTC
- | - | TRBJ2-3 | TRBV18 | CASSPPRQRASTDTQYF | TGTGCCAGCTCACCACCGCGGCAGAGAGCTAGCACAGATACGCAGTATTTT
- | - | TRBJ2-7 | TRBV20-1 | CSARGNGANEQYF | TGCAGTGCTAGAGGAAACGGGGCCAACGAGCAGTACTTC
few | TRBD2 | TRBJ2-7 | TRBV9 | CASSAYSGSLPGEQYF | TGTGCCAGCAGCGCCTACAGCGGGAGTCTGCCGGGTGAGCAGTACTTC
- | TRBD2 | TRBJ2-1 | TRBV6-1 | CASRPGTSGRGNEQFF | TGTGCCAGCAGGCCCGGGACTAGCGGGCGGGGCAATGAGCAGTTCTTC
many | TRBD1 | TRBJ1-1 | TRBV12-3/TRBV12-4 | CASSPNRGHMMNTEAFF | TGTGCCAGCAGCCCTAACAGGGGGCATATGATGAACACTGAAGCTTTCTTT
few | - | TRBJ1-1 | TRBV5-1 | CASSPGENTEAFF | TGCGCCAGCAGCCCTGGGGAGAACACTGAAGCTTTCTTT
few | - | TRBJ2-1 | TRBV10-3 | CAIISSAPSYNEQFF | TGTGCCATCATTTCCAGCGCGCCTTCCTACAATGAGCAGTTCTTC
once | - | TRBJ2-3 | TRBV4-3 | CASSQGWDLDTQYF | TGCGCCAGCAGCCAAGGTTGGGATCTCGATACGCAGTATTTT
few | - | TRBJ2-7 | TRBV4-2 | CASSQGPRSYEQYF | TGTGCCAGCAGCCAAGGGCCGCGCTCCTACGAGCAGTACTTC
many | - | TRBJ1-1 | TRBV7-9 | CASSRMNTEAFF | TGTGCCAGCAGCCGGATGAACACTGAAGCTTTCTTT
- | TRBD1 | TRBJ2-1 | TRBV12-3/TRBV12-4 | CASSTYRGNEQFF | TGTGCCAGCAGTACATACAGGGGCAATGAGCAGTTCTTC
- | - | TRBJ2-3 | TRBV4-3 | CASSQDLYTLTTQYF | TGCGCCAGCAGCCAAGATCTTTACACGCTTACCACGCAGTATTTT
- | TRBD1 | TRBJ2-1 | TRBV4-3 | CASSQGTGFHNEQFF | TGCGCCAGCAGCCAAGGGACAGGGTTCCACAATGAGCAGTTCTTC
few | - | TRBJ2-7 | TRBV10-3 | CAISGTDSYEQYF | TGTGCCATCAGTGGGACGGACAGCTACGAGCAGTACTTC
few | - | TRBJ1-2 | TRBV3-1 | CASSPKGVYGYTF | TGTGCCAGCAGCCCCAAAGGGGTCTATGGCTACACCTTC
- | TRBD2 | TRBJ2-5 | TRBV19 | CASRRLAGTETQYF | TGTGCCAGTAGGAGACTAGCGGGAACGGAGACCCAGTACTTC